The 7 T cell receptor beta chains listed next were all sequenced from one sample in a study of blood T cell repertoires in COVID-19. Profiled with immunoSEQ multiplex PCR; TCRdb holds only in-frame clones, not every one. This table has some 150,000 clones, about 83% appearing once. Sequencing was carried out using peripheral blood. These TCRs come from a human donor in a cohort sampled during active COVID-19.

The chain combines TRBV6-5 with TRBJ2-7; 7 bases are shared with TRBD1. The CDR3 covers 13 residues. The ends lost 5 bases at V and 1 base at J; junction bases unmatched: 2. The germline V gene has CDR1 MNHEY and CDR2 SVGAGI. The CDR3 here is CASSMDRSYEQYF. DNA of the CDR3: TGTGCCAGCAGTATGGACAGGTCCTACGAGCAGTACTTC.

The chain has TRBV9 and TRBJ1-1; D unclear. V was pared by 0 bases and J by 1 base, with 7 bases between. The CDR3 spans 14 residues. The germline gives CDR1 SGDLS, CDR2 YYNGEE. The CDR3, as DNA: TGTGCCAGCAGCGTAGCGGTCCGGAACACTGAAGCTTTCTTT. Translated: CASSVAVRNTEAFF.

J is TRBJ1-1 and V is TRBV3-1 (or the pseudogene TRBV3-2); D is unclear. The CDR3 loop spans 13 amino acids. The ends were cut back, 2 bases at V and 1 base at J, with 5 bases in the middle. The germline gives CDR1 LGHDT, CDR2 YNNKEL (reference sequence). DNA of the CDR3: TGTGCCAGCAGCCAAAATAGGAACACTGAAGCTTTCTTT. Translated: CASSQNRNTEAFF.

The CDR3 protein is CASSVAGMTEAFF. CDR3 bases: TGTGCCAGCAGCGTAGCGGGGATGACTGAAGCTTTCTTT. The chain uses TRBV9 and TRBJ1-1; the D is unclear. The CDR3 is 13 amino acids. V dropped 0 bases and J dropped 5 bases, with 8 bases sitting between them. The germline V gene encodes CDR1 SGDLS and CDR2 YYNGEE. The full variable domain, with the rest looked up from reference TRBV9 and TRBJ1-1, is DSGVTQTPKHLITATGQRVTLRCSPRSGDLSVYWYQQSLDQGLQFLIQYYNGEERAKGNILERFSAQQFPDLHSELNLSSLELGDSALYFCASSVAGMTEAFFGQGTRLTVV.

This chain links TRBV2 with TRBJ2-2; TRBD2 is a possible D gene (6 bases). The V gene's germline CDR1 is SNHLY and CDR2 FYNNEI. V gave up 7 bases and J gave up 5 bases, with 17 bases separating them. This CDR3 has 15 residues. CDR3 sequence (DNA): TGTGCCAGCACGGGCGGGGCCTCTAGGACCGGGGAGCTGTTTTTT. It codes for CASTGGASRTGELFF.

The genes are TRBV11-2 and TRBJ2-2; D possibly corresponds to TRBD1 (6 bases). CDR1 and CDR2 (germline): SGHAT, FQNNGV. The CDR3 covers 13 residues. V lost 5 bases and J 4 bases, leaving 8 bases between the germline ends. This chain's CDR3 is CASSGTTTGELFF. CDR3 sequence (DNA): TGTGCCAGCAGCGGGACAACCACCGGGGAGCTGTTTTTT.

The CDR3 coding sequence is TGCGCCAGCAGCCAAGTGGGACAGGGAATCTCTGGGGCCAACGTCCTGACTTTC. Amino acid sequence: CASSQVGQGISGANVLTF. This sequence joins TRBV4-1 and TRBJ2-6; 9 nucleotides agree with TRBD1. Germline V gene data show CDR1 as MGHRA and CDR2 as YSYEKL. The V segment lost 1 base and the J segment 0 bases; nucleotides outside the gene matches: 4. The length of the CDR3 is 18 residues.